One and the same sample provided the 18 T cell receptor beta chains below, sequenced in a study of blood T cell repertoires in COVID-19. Sequencing used immunoSEQ multiplex PCR; TCRdb keeps in-frame clones, though not all of them. The table records roughly 250,000 clones, 83% of them present only once. Source material: peripheral blood. All receptors derive from a human donor in a cohort sampled during active COVID-19.

The chain employs TRBV27 and TRBJ1-1, with 7 bases lining up with TRBD1. This CDR3 is 15 amino acids long. With 6 bases clipped from V and 1 base from J, the junction kept 8 bases outside the gene matches. The germline CDR1 and CDR2 sequences are MNHEY and SMNVEV (reference sequence). CDR3 DNA: TGTGCCAGCAGACTTAGACAGGGCAGGAACACTGAAGCTTTCTTT. This gives the protein CASRLRQGRNTEAFF.

V is TRBV11-2 and J is TRBJ2-1; unclear D gene. The CDR3 extends over 16 amino acids. V lost 1 base and J lost 2, with 12 bases in between. Germline-derived CDR1 and CDR2 are SGHAT and FQNNGV. The CDR3 spells CASSLAYRRAYNEQFF. DNA for the CDR3: TGTGCCAGCAGCTTAGCGTACAGACGAGCCTACAATGAGCAGTTCTTC. The full variable domain, in which reference TRBV11-2 and TRBJ2-1 provide the parts outside the CDR3, is EAGVAQSPRYKIIEKRQSVAFWCNPISGHATLYWYQQILGQGPKLLIQFQNNGVVDDSQLPKDRFSAERLKGVDSTLKIQPAKLEDSAVYLCASSLAYRRAYNEQFFGPGTRLTVL.

V gene TRBV6-5 combines with J gene TRBJ1-5; TRBD1 matches 8 bases. Germline V CDR1 and CDR2: MNHEY, SVGAGI. V shed 8 bases and J 7 bases; nucleotides not matched to a gene: 7. This CDR3 has 13 amino acids. CDR3 DNA: TGTGCCAGCTGGGACAGGCAGGGGCAGCCCCAGCATTTT. This encodes CASWDRQGQPQHF.

This chain connects TRBV15 to TRBJ1-5; 7 bases are a match to TRBD1. CDR1 is LNHNV, CDR2 YYDKDF, per germline (reference sequence). V lost 5 bases and J lost 3; bases outside the gene matches: 7. The CDR3 loop spans 15 amino acids. The CDR3 DNA is TGTGCCACCAGCCCCGGTACAGGGGACAATCAGCCCCAGCATTTT. It specifies CATSPGTGDNQPQHF.

V gene TRBV3-1 (or the pseudogene TRBV3-2) combines with J gene TRBJ2-7, with TRBD1 as a possible D gene (5 bases). The CDR3 is 16 amino acids. The V end was cut by 0 bases, the J end by 3 bases, with 15 bases between. Germline V gives CDR1 LGHDT, CDR2 YNNKEL (reference sequence). The CDR3: CASSQEAAGYNYEQYF. The DNA for the CDR3 is TGTGCCAGCAGCCAAGAGGCAGCAGGGTACAACTACGAGCAGTACTTC.

The genes are TRBV6-5 and TRBJ2-7; the D is unclear. This CDR3 is 13 amino acids long. The ends were cut back, 3 bases at V and 6 bases at J, with 12 bases in the middle. Per germline, CDR1 MNHEY and CDR2 SVGAGI. DNA for the CDR3: TGTGCCAGCAGTTATTCCCTTATATCCGAGCAGTACTTC. It translates to CASSYSLISEQYF.

This chain joins TRBV7-9 and TRBJ2-5; 8 bases fit TRBD1. This CDR3 has 13 residues. Looked up from germline, CDR1 is SEHNR and CDR2 is FQNEAQ (reference sequence). J gave up 4 bases and V 4 bases, and 2 bases lay outside the gene matches. The CDR3 sequence: CASSSRGPETQYF. CDR3 bases: TGTGCCAGCAGCTCCAGGGGGCCAGAGACCCAGTACTTC. Full variable domain (remainder filled in from reference TRBV7-9 and TRBJ2-5): DTGVSQNPRHKITKRGQNVTFRCDPISEHNRLYWYRQTLGQGPEFLTYFQNEAQLEKSRLLSDRFSAERPKGSFSTLEIQRTEQGDSAMYLCASSSRGPETQYFGPGTRLLVL.

The chain has TRBV19 and TRBJ1-3; 11 bases agree with TRBD1. In germline, CDR1 is LNHDA, CDR2 SQIVND (reference sequence). The CDR3 contains 18 residues. The junction had 10 bases not matched to a gene; V was cut back by 3 bases and J by 3 bases. Here the CDR3 reads CASSIGSGQGAVGNTIYF. The CDR3 bases are TGTGCCAGTAGTATTGGATCCGGACAGGGGGCGGTTGGAAACACCATATATTTT.

The sample holds one count of this clone. This sequence joins TRBV7-8 and TRBJ2-1; D is ambiguous. V was clipped by 5 bases and J by 9 bases, with 17 bases between them. CDR1 SGHVS and CDR2 FQNEAQ come from the germline V gene. The CDR3 totals 14 residues. CDR3 DNA: TGTGCCAGCAGCCCTCCAGGCGTGGAAAGTGAGCAGTTCTTC. Translating gives CASSPPGVESEQFF.

This clone has a single count. The rearrangement joins TRBV28 to TRBJ1-4; 10 positions match TRBD1. The trim removed 1 base at V and 7 bases at J, leaving 6 bases unmatched. The CDR3 covers 16 residues. Germline lookup yields CDR1 MDHEN and CDR2 SYDVKM. CDR3: CASSLSGQGEGEKLFF. For the CDR3, the DNA is TGTGCCAGCAGTTTATCCGGACAGGGGGAGGGTGAAAAACTGTTTTTT.

This chain links TRBV7-9 with TRBJ1-5, with D tentatively TRBD1 (5 bases). Germline lookup yields CDR1 SEHNR and CDR2 FQNEAQ (reference sequence). V was clipped by 4 bases and J by 3 bases, with 19 bases between them. The length of the CDR3 is 17 residues. In nucleotides, the CDR3 is TGTGCCAGCAGCTCCGCCGGTAAGCAGGGCTACAATCAGCCCCAGCATTTT. It specifies CASSSAGKQGYNQPQHF. The full variable domain, completed using reference TRBV7-9 and TRBJ1-5, is DTGVSQNPRHKITKRGQNVTFRCDPISEHNRLYWYRQTLGQGPEFLTYFQNEAQLEKSRLLSDRFSAERPKGSFSTLEIQRTEQGDSAMYLCASSSAGKQGYNQPQHFGDGTRLSIL.

The gene calls are TRBV7-9 and TRBJ2-5, with 7 bases aligning to TRBD1. The ends lost 4 bases at V and 1 base at J; junction bases unmatched: 9. The CDR3 spans 16 residues. From germline, CDR1 is SEHNR and CDR2 FQNEAQ (reference sequence). The CDR3 DNA sequence: TGTGCCAGCAGCTCATACGGGACAGTAGTCCAAGAGACCCAGTACTTC. Its translation: CASSSYGTVVQETQYF.

DNA for the CDR3: TGTGCCATCAGTGAGTCCCCGGGGGGAGCCTACGAGCAGTACTTC. Protein product: CAISESPGGAYEQYF. The rearrangement uses TRBV10-3 and TRBJ2-7; 7 bases align to TRBD2. J was trimmed by 2 bases and V by 0 bases; bases with no gene match: 4. Per the germline V gene, CDR1 is ENHRY and CDR2 is SYGVKD. CDR3 size: 15 residues.

CDR3 coding DNA: TGTGCCAGCTCACGGGGGGGCGGAGGCACAGATACGCAGTATTTT. This translates into CASSRGGGGTDTQYF. The V gene is TRBV18, the J gene TRBJ2-3; the D gene is possibly TRBD2 (7 bases). CDR3 length: 15 residues. Trimming removed 4 bases from V and 1 base from J, with 12 bases in between. Germline CDR1 reads KGHSH; CDR2 reads LQKENI.

V gene TRBV6-1 combines with J gene TRBJ2-7; D is perhaps TRBD2 (6 bases). V was shortened by 2 bases and J by 3 bases, with 20 bases between the two germline ends. The CDR3 is 17 residues long. The germline V gene has CDR1 MNHNS and CDR2 SASEGT. CDR3: CASSENIDLGLFYEQYF. The DNA of the CDR3 is TGTGCCAGCAGTGAAAATATTGACTTGGGACTTTTCTACGAGCAGTACTTC.

The chain joins TRBV27 to TRBJ1-5; the match to TRBD1 covers 9 bases. Losses at the gene ends were 3 bases for V and 6 bases for J; bases not matched to a gene: 6. The germline V gene encodes CDR1 MNHEY and CDR2 SMNVEV (reference sequence). The length of the CDR3 is 15 residues. CDR3 coding DNA: TGTGCCAGCAGTTTTTCCCGACAGGGGGTTCAGCCCCAGCATTTT. It yields the protein CASSFSRQGVQPQHF.

The chain couples TRBV5-1 to TRBJ2-7, with 7 bases lining up with TRBD1. V trimming: 2 bases; J trimming: 0 bases; junction bases outside the gene matches: 5. The CDR3 is 15 residues long. Looked up from germline, CDR1 is SGHRS and CDR2 is YFSETQ. Written as DNA, the CDR3 is TGCGCCAGCAGCTTTGACAGGGCCAACTCCTACGAGCAGTACTTC. Its translation: CASSFDRANSYEQYF.

As regards this clone: A junction boundary mismatches the germline segment, possibly from a read error. Other DNA sequences from this sample encode an identical CDR3 as well. The genes are TRBV7-2 and TRBJ1-1; D is uncertain. Germline V gene data show CDR1 as SGHTA and CDR2 as FQGNSA. The CDR3 consists of 13 residues. CDR3 sequence reads: CASSPHMNTEAFF. The CDR3, as DNA: TGTGCCAGCAGCCCCCACATGAATACTGAAGCTTTCTTT.